The clone carrying this T cell receptor (beta chain) was counted a few times. Antigen: not known. This specimen comes from a study of T cells in Graves' hyperthyroidism and ophthalmopathy. Study results and limitations: Blood also showed most of the thyroid clonotypes that were expanded above 0.001.

The germline V gene encodes CDR1 SQVTM and CDR2 ANQGSEA. The CDR3 contains 13 residues. V dropped 6 bases and J dropped 4; count of bases not matched to a gene: 8. The TCR beta CDR3 regions underwent amplification using RNA transcripts as the source. TCR CDR3 underwent first-round RT-PCR with the HTBI primer set. TCRdb redid the calling of the multiplex PCR reads with MiXCR, one entry per CDR3 protein. The repertoire holds 690,000 or so distinct CDR3 sequences, about 17% seen once, with approximately 15% in the top ten. The chain carries TRBV29-1 and TRBJ2-7, with 8 bases lining up with TRBD2. Sequencing was carried out using blood. This receptor was taken from a woman aged 45 to 65 with Graves' hyperthyroidism that later progressed to Graves' ophthalmopathy. In DNA, the CDR3 is TGCAGCGTCGGCGGCGGGGGGCTATACGAGCAGTACTTC. This translates into CSVGGGGLYEQYF.